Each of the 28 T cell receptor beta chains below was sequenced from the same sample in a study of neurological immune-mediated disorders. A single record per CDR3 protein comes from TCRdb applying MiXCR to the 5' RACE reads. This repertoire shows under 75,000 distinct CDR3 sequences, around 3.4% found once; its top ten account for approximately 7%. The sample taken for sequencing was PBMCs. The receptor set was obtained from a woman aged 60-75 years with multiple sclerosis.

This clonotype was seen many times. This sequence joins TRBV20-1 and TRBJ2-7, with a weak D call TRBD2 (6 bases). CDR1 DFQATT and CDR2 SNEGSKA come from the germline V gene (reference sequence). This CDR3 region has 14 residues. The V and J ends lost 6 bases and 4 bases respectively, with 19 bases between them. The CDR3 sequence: CSARDSGVIYEQYF. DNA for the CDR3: TGCAGTGCGAGGGACTCTGGGGTGATTTACGAGCAGTACTTC.

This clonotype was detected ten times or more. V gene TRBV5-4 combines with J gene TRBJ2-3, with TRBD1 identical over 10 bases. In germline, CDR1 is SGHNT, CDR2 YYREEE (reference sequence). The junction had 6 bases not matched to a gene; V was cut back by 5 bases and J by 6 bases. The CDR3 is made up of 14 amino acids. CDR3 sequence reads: CASSDRGPVDTQYF. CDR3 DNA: TGTGCCAGCAGTGACAGGGGGCCGGTGGATACGCAGTATTTT.

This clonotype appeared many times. CDR3 in DNA: TGCAGTGCTTTAACAGGGAGAAGTTCCTACAATGAGCAGTTCTTC. Translated: CSALTGRSSYNEQFF. The chain is built from TRBV20-1 and TRBJ2-1; perhaps TRBD1 as D (6 bases). The CDR3 totals 15 residues. With 5 bases removed from V and 1 base from J, the gap between germline ends came to 15 bases. Germline CDR1 reads DFQATT; CDR2 reads SNEGSKA (reference sequence).

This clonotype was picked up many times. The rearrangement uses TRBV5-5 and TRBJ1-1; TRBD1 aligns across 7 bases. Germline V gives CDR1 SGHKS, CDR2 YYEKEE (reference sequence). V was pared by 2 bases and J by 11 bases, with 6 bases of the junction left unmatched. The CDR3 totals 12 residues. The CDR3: CASSFHDREAFF. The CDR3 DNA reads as TGTGCCAGCAGCTTTCATGACAGGGAGGCTTTCTTT.

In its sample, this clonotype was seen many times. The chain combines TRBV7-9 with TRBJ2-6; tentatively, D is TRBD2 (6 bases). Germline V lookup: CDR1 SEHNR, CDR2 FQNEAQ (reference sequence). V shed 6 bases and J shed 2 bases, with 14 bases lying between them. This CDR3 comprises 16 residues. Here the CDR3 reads CASSPPTGAGANVLTF. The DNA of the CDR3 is TGTGCCAGCAGTCCCCCCACGGGGGCTGGGGCCAACGTCCTGACTTTC.

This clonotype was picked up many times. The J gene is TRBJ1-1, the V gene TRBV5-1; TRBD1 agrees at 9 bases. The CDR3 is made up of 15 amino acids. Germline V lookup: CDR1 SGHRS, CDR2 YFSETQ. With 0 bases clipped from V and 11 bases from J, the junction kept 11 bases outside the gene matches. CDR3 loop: CASSLDRGLWGHAFF. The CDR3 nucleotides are TGCGCCAGCAGCTTGGACAGGGGGCTATGGGGTCATGCTTTCTTT.

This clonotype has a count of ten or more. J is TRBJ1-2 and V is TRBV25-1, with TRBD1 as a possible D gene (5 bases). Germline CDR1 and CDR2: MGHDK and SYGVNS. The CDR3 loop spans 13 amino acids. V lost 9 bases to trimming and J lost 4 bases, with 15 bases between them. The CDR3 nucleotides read TGTGCCAGTTCACACGGGGCCCCCTATGGCTACACCTTC. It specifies CASSHGAPYGYTF.

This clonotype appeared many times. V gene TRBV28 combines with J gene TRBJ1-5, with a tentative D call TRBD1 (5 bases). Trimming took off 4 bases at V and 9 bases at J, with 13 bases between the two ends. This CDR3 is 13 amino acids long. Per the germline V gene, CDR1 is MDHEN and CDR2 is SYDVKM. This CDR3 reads CASSSGTLRPQHF. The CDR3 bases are TGTGCCAGCAGTTCGGGGACTCTGCGGCCCCAGCATTTT. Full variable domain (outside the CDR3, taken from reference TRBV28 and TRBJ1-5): DVKVTQSSRYLVKRTGEKVFLECVQDMDHENMFWYRQDPGLGLRLIYFSYDVKMKEKGDIPEGYSVSREKKERFSLILESASTNQTSMYLCASSSGTLRPQHFGDGTRLSIL.

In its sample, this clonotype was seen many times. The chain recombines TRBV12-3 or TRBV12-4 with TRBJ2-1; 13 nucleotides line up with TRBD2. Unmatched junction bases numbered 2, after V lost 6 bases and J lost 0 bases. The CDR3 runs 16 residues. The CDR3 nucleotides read TGTGCCAGCAGGCGGACTAGCGGGAGCTCCTACAATGAGCAGTTCTTC. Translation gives CASRRTSGSSYNEQFF.

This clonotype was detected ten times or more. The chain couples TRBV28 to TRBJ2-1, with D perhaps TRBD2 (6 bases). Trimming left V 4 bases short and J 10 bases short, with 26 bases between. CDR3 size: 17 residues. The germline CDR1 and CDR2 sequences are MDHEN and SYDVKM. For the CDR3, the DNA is TGTGCCAGCAGTTATTCCCCCTTTGGGGTAGCGGTAAAGGAGCAGTTCTTC. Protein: CASSYSPFGVAVKEQFF.

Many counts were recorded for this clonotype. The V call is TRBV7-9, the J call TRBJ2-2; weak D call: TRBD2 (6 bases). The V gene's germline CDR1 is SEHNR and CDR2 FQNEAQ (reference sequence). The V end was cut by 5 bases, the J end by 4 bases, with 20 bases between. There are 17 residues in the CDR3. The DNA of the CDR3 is TGTGCCAGCAGCCCCCGGTTCAGGCGGGATGTCACCGGGGAGCTGTTTTTT. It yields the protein CASSPRFRRDVTGELFF. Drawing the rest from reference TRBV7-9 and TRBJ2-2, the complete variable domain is DTGVSQNPRHKITKRGQNVTFRCDPISEHNRLYWYRQTLGQGPEFLTYFQNEAQLEKSRLLSDRFSAERPKGSFSTLEIQRTEQGDSAMYLCASSPRFRRDVTGELFFGEGSRLTVL.

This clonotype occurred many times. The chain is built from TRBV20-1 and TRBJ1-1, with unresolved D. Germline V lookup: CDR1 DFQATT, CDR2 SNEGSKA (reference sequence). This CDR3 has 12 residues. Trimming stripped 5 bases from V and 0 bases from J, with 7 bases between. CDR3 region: CSAQRVNTEAFF. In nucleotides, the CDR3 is TGCAGTGCTCAGAGGGTGAACACTGAAGCTTTCTTT.

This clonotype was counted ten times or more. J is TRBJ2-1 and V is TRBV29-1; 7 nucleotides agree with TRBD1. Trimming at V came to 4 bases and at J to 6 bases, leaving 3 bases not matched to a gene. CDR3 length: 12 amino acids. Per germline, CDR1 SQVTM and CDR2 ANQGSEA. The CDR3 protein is CSVGDRGNEQFF. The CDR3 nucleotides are TGCAGCGTTGGGGACAGAGGCAATGAGCAGTTCTTC.

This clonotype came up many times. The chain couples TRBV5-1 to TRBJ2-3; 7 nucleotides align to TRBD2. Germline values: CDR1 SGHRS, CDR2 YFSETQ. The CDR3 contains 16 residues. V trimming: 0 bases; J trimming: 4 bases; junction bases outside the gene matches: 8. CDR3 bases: TGCGCCAGCAGCTTGGCGCTAGCGGCGAAGGCAGATACGCAGTATTTT. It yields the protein CASSLALAAKADTQYF. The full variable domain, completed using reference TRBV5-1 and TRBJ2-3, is KAGVTQTPRYLIKTRGQQVTLSCSPISGHRSVSWYQQTPGQGLQFLFEYFSETQRNKGNFPGRFSGRQFSNSRSEMNVSTLELGDSALYLCASSLALAAKADTQYFGPGTRLTVL.

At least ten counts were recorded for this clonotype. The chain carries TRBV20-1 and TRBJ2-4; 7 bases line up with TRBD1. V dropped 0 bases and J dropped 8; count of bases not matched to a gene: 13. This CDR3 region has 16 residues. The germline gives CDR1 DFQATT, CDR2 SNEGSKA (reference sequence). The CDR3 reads CSARDWGQPSRDIQYF. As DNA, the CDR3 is TGCAGTGCTAGAGATTGGGGACAGCCGTCGCGAGACATTCAGTACTTC.

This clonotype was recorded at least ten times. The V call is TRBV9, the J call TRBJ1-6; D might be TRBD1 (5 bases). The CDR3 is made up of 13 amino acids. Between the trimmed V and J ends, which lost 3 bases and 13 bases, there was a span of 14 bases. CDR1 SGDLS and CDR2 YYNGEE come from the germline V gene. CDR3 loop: CASSATSGRPLHF. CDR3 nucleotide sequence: TGTGCCAGCAGCGCTACCTCAGGGAGGCCCCTCCACTTT.

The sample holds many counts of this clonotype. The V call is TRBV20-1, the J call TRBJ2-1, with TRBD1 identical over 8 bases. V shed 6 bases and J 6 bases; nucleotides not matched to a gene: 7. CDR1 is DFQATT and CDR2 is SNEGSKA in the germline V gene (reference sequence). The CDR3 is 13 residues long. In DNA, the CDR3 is TGCAGTGCCCCGGGACAGGCAATCAATGAGCAGTTCTTC. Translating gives CSAPGQAINEQFF.

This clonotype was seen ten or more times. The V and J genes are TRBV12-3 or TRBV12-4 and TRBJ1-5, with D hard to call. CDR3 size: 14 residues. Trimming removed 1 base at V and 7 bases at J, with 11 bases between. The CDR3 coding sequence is TGTGCCAGCAGTTTAGGGTCAGCCGGGCAGCCCCAGCATTTT. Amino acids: CASSLGSAGQPQHF.

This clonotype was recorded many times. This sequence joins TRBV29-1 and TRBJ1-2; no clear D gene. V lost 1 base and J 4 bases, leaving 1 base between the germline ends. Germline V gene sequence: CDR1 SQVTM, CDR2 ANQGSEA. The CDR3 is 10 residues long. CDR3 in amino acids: CSVEGYGYTF. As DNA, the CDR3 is TGCAGCGTTGAAGGCTATGGCTACACCTTC.

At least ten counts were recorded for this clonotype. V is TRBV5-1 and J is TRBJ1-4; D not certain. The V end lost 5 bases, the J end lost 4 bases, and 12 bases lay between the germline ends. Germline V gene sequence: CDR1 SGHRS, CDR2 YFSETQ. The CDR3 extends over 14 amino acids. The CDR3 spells CASRQDGSNEKLFF. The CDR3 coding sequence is TGCGCCAGCAGACAAGACGGGAGTAATGAAAAACTGTTTTTT. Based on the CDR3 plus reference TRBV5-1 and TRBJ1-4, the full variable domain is KAGVTQTPRYLIKTRGQQVTLSCSPISGHRSVSWYQQTPGQGLQFLFEYFSETQRNKGNFPGRFSGRQFSNSRSEMNVSTLELGDSALYLCASRQDGSNEKLFFGSGTQLSVL.

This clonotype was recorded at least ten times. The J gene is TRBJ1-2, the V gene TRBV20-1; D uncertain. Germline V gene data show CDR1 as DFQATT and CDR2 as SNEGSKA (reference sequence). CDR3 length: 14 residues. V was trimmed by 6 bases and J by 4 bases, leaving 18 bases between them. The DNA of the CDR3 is TGCAGTGCCTGGACGGCCATCTCCCCCTATGGCTACACCTTC. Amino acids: CSAWTAISPYGYTF.

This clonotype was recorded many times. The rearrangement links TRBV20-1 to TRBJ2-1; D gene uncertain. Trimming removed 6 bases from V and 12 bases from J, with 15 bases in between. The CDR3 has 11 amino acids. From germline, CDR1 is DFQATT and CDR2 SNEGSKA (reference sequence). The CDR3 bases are TGCAGTGCCCGACTGCAATCCGGGCAGTTCTTC. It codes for CSARLQSGQFF.

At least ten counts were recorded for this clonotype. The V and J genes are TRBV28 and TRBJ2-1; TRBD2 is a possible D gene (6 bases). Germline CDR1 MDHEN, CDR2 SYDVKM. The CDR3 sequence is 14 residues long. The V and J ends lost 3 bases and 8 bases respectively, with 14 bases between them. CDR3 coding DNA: TGTGCCAGCAGTTTTCCCTGGGGGGTAGATGAGCAGTTCTTC. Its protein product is CASSFPWGVDEQFF.

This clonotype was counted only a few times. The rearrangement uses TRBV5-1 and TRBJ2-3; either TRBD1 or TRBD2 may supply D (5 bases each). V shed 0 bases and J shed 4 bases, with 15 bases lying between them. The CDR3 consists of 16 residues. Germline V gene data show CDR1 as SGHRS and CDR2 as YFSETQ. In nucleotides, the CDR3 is TGCGCCAGCAGCTTGGATGGGGACGGGACCGCAGATACGCAGTATTTT. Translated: CASSLDGDGTADTQYF.

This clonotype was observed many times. The CDR3 DNA is TGTGCCAGCAGCCCAGGGATCCCGGGGGCCTATGGCTACACCTTC. Amino acid sequence: CASSPGIPGAYGYTF. V gene TRBV7-2 combines with J gene TRBJ1-2, with D tentatively TRBD1 (6 bases). Germline V lookup: CDR1 SGHTA, CDR2 FQGNSA. The CDR3 contains 15 residues. V lost 5 bases to trimming and J lost 4 bases, with 17 bases between them.

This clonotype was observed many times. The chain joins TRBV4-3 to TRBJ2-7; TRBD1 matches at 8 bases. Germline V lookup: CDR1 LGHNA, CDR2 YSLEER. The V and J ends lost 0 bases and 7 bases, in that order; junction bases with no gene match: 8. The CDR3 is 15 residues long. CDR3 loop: CASSQDPQGALEQYF. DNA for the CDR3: TGCGCCAGCAGCCAAGATCCGCAGGGGGCGCTTGAGCAGTACTTC.

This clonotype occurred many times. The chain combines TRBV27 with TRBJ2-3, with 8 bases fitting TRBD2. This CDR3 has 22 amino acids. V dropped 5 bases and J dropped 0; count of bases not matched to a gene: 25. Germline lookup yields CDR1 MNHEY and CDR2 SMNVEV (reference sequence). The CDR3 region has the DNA TGTGCCAGCAGTCCAATGGGCAAAGCCGGGACTAGACACCGAGCTAGCACAGATACGCAGTATTTT. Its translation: CASSPMGKAGTRHRASTDTQYF.

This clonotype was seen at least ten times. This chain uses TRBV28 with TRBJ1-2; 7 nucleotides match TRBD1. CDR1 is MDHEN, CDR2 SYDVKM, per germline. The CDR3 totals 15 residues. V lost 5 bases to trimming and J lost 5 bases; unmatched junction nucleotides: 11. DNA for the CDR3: TGTGCCAGCAGTACTCGCCCGGGACAGTTATATGGCTACACCTTC. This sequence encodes CASSTRPGQLYGYTF.